Presented here are 32 T cell receptor beta chains from one specimen sequenced in a study of T cells after yellow fever vaccination. TCRdb recomputed calls from the 5' RACE reads with MiXCR, one row per CDR3 protein. The repertoire holds about 250,000 distinct CDR3 sequences, more than 3.5% seen once, with over 15% in the top ten. This specimen was PBMCs, taken 15 days after the yellow fever booster vaccination. The receptors here all came from a man between 18 and 29 years old who received the YFV17D yellow fever vaccine.

The chain has TRBV4-1 and TRBJ2-2; no clear D gene. The V end lost 4 bases, the J end lost 2 bases, and 23 bases lay between the germline ends. CDR3 length equals 19 residues. The germline V gene encodes CDR1 MGHRA and CDR2 YSYEKL. CDR3 nucleotides: TGCGCCAGCAGCCTAGCTTCGCCAACATCATACCGCAACACCGGGGAGCTGTTTTTT. Its translation: CASSLASPTSYRNTGELFF.

Ten or more counts support this clonotype. The chain carries TRBV6-6 and TRBJ2-7; D gene unclear. Per germline, CDR1 MNHNY and CDR2 SVGAGI (reference sequence). V lost 0 bases to trimming and J lost 6 bases, with 9 bases between them. The CDR3 totals 13 residues. CDR3 nucleotides: TGTGCCAGCAGTTACTCAGGCGGACCCGAGCAGTACGTC. Translation gives CASSYSGGPEQYV.

Many counts were recorded for this clonotype. This chain uses TRBV7-6 with TRBJ2-5; 11 nucleotides agree with TRBD2. The J segment lost 5 bases and the V segment lost 2 bases, leaving 10 bases of the junction unmatched. CDR1 is SGHVS and CDR2 is FNYEAQ in the germline V gene. CDR3 length: 17 residues. The CDR3 protein is CASSLLAGGLLPETQYF. CDR3 DNA: TGTGCCAGCAGCTTATTAGCGGGGGGGCTTTTACCCGAGACCCAGTACTTC. The whole variable domain, remainder taken from reference TRBV7-6 and TRBJ2-5, is GAGVSQSPRYKVTKRGQDVALRCDPISGHVSLYWYRQALGQGPEFLTYFNYEAQQDKSGLPNDRFSAERPEGSISTLTIQRTEQRDSAMYRCASSLLAGGLLPETQYFGPGTRLLVL.

Details on this clonotype: This sequence may be a read error, since a much larger clone differs from it by one base. The CDR3 coding sequence is TGTGCTATCAGCTTAGTAGCGGGGAGAGAGACCCAGTACTTC. Protein product: CAISLVAGRETQYF. The chain joins TRBV7-7 to TRBJ2-5; 8 bases match TRBD2. The CDR3 is 14 residues long. Per the germline V gene, CDR1 is SSHAT and CDR2 is FNYEAQ (reference sequence).

This clonotype was seen at least ten times. V usage is TRBV14 and J usage is TRBJ1-2; tentatively, D is TRBD1 (6 bases). The CDR3 loop spans 15 amino acids. V lost 2 bases and J lost 8, with 18 bases in between. Per the germline V gene, CDR1 is SGHDN and CDR2 is FVKESK. The CDR3 DNA sequence: TGTGCCAGCAGCCAAAATGGCAGGGGACCTAAGGGCTACACCTTC. Protein product: CASSQNGRGPKGYTF. Full variable domain (missing parts from reference TRBV14 and TRBJ1-2): EAGVTQFPSHSVIEKGQTVTLRCDPISGHDNLYWYRRVMGKEIKFLLHFVKESKQDESGMPNNRFLAERTGGTYSTLKVQPAELEDSGVYFCASSQNGRGPKGYTFGSGTRLTVV.

Ten or more counts support this clonotype. The chain links TRBV12-3 or TRBV12-4 to TRBJ1-5; D is possibly TRBD1 (5 bases). V dropped 1 base and J dropped 7 bases, with 14 bases sitting between them. This CDR3 contains 15 residues. This chain's CDR3 is CASSLGQGIRQPQHF. The CDR3 region has the DNA TGTGCCAGCAGTTTAGGGCAGGGTATTAGACAGCCCCAGCATTTT.

The table lists this clonotype with many counts. This chain links TRBV6-1 with TRBJ1-5; TRBD1 is a possible D gene (5 bases). The V gene lost 2 bases and the J gene lost 10 bases, with 18 bases spanning the gap. There are 15 residues in the CDR3. From germline, CDR1 is MNHNS and CDR2 SASEGT. The chain's CDR3 is CASSEWPAGQPPQHF. The CDR3 nucleotides read TGTGCCAGCAGTGAATGGCCAGCAGGGCAGCCACCCCAGCATTTT.

This clonotype has more than one count but fewer than ten. The rearrangement links TRBV24-1 to TRBJ1-2; 7 bases agree with TRBD1. The CDR3 consists of 14 residues. Germline lookup yields CDR1 KGHDR and CDR2 SFDVKD. With V trimmed by 0 bases and J by 3 bases, 0 bases remained unmatched. This CDR3 is CATSDLTGDYGYTF. CDR3 in DNA: TGTGCCACCAGTGATTTGACAGGGGACTATGGCTACACCTTC.

The sample holds many counts of this clonotype. This chain links TRBV7-9 with TRBJ2-7, with D perhaps matching TRBD1 (8 bases). V was shortened by 5 bases and J by 3 bases, with 20 bases between the two germline ends. This CDR3 has 16 residues. Germline assignment: CDR1 SEHNR and CDR2 FQNEAQ (reference sequence). Here the CDR3 reads CASSPPSTGGGYEQYF. The CDR3 DNA is TGTGCCAGCAGCCCGCCCTCAACAGGGGGGGGCTACGAGCAGTACTTC.

At least ten counts were recorded for this clonotype. The chain couples TRBV30 to TRBJ2-6, with a tentative D call TRBD2 (5 bases). Germline CDR1 reads GTSNPN; CDR2 reads SVGIG (reference sequence). Trimming shortened V by 3 bases and J by 0 bases, and 18 bases separated the two germline ends. This CDR3 is built from 18 residues. CDR3 nucleotides: TGTGCCTGGAGGGTCACCGGGGATCCATTCTCTGGGGCCAACGTCCTGACTTTC. Its translation is CAWRVTGDPFSGANVLTF.

This clonotype has ten or more counts. V usage is TRBV7-9 and J usage is TRBJ2-3; 7 nucleotides agree with TRBD2. CDR1 and CDR2 from the germline V gene are SEHNR and FQNEAQ (reference sequence). The length of the CDR3 is 18 residues. Trimming cost V 4 bases and J 0 bases; bases outside gene matches: 13. The CDR3 region is CASSSFRASGSSTDTQYF. In DNA, the CDR3 is TGTGCCAGCAGCTCCTTTAGAGCTAGCGGCTCTAGCACAGATACGCAGTATTTT.

This clonotype was picked up many times. The chain employs TRBV5-1 and TRBJ2-2; no firm D call. The CDR3 is 15 amino acids. Germline V gene data show CDR1 as SGHRS and CDR2 as YFSETQ. The ends were cut back, 0 bases at V and 5 bases at J, with 11 bases in the middle. CDR3 residues: CASSLGTDFTGELFF. The CDR3 DNA sequence: TGCGCCAGCAGCTTGGGAACAGATTTTACCGGGGAGCTGTTTTTT.

This clonotype was detected ten times or more. This chain uses TRBV27 with TRBJ1-5, with a possible D match to TRBD1 (5 bases). There are 14 residues in the CDR3. Trimming pared 8 bases from V and 5 bases from J, leaving 16 bases between. Germline loops: CDR1 MNHEY, CDR2 SMNVEV (reference sequence). The CDR3 DNA is TGTGCCAGCCCCCACGGGGGGATCCATCAGCCCCAGCATTTT. As protein: CASPHGGIHQPQHF.

Many counts were recorded for this clonotype. The chain uses TRBV29-1 and TRBJ1-1; 11 nucleotides align to TRBD1. The CDR3 totals 16 residues. The germline V gene has CDR1 SQVTM and CDR2 ANQGSEA. The ends lost 3 bases at V and 4 bases at J; junction bases unmatched: 10. DNA for the CDR3: TGCAGCGTTGATGGGACAGGGGGATACGGAAGCACTGAAGCTTTCTTT. It specifies CSVDGTGGYGSTEAFF.

This clonotype was found a few times. The rearrangement joins TRBV19 to TRBJ2-5, with no clear D. The CDR3 extends over 13 amino acids. Germline CDR1 reads LNHDA; CDR2 reads SQIVND (reference sequence). The V and J ends lost 5 bases and 2 bases respectively, with 9 bases between them. As DNA, the CDR3 is TGTGCCAGTAGTGGAACTAATCAAGAGACCCAGTACTTC. Translation: CASSGTNQETQYF.

The rearrangement links TRBV19 to TRBJ1-3; weak D call: TRBD1 (6 bases). CDR1 and CDR2 (germline): LNHDA, SQIVND (reference sequence). The CDR3 runs 16 residues. Trimming cost V 3 bases and J 2 bases, with 14 bases left between them. The CDR3 coding sequence is TGTGCCAGTAGTATGCTAACGGGGACAACTGGAAACACCATATATTTT. This encodes CASSMLTGTTGNTIYF. Complete variable domain (other parts from reference TRBV19 and TRBJ1-3): DGGITQSPKYLFRKEGQNVTLSCEQNLNHDAMYWYRQDPGQGLRLIYYSQIVNDFQKGDIAEGYSVSREKKESFPLTVTSAQKNPTAFYLCASSMLTGTTGNTIYFGEGSWLTVV.

This clonotype has a count of ten or more. The V gene is TRBV20-1, the J gene TRBJ1-1; the D gene is possibly TRBD1 (5 bases). The CDR3 length is 15 residues. V lost 0 bases to trimming and J lost 3 bases, with 14 bases between them. Germline V gives CDR1 DFQATT, CDR2 SNEGSKA (reference sequence). The CDR3 DNA reads TGCAGTGCTAGAGATCCCTGGAGAGGGGACACTGAAGCTTTCTTT. Its translation is CSARDPWRGDTEAFF.

The sample holds many counts of this clonotype. The chain employs TRBV7-2 and TRBJ1-2; 7 bases are shared with TRBD1. Germline V lookup: CDR1 SGHTA, CDR2 FQGNSA. The V gene end was trimmed by 2 bases and the J gene end by 8 bases; junction bases not matched to a gene: 2. CDR3 size: 12 residues. The CDR3 here is CASSLMDRGYTF. CDR3 DNA: TGTGCCAGCAGCTTAATGGACAGGGGCTACACCTTC.

This clonotype was picked up many times. The J gene is TRBJ2-2, the V gene TRBV12-3 or TRBV12-4; perhaps TRBD1 as D (5 bases). V was trimmed by 7 bases and J by 4 bases, leaving 28 bases between them. CDR3 length: 19 amino acids. The CDR3 DNA reads as TGTGCCAGCAAAATTTACAGGTTTCAAGGGGTGCTATTCACCGGGGAGCTGTTTTTT. Its protein is CASKIYRFQGVLFTGELFF.

At least ten counts were recorded for this clonotype. The chain combines TRBV14 with TRBJ1-4, with D unresolved. The CDR3 has 13 residues. The germline V and J ends were trimmed by 4 bases and 4 bases, with 7 bases remaining between them. CDR1 and CDR2 from the germline V gene are SGHDN and FVKESK. CDR3 residues: CASSRDYNEKLFF. CDR3 in DNA: TGTGCCAGCAGCCGAGACTATAATGAAAAACTGTTTTTT.

This clonotype occurred many times. The J gene is TRBJ2-1, the V gene TRBV5-1, with TRBD1 matching over 7 bases. Germline values: CDR1 SGHRS, CDR2 YFSETQ. This CDR3 is built from 15 residues. The V and J ends lost 2 bases and 7 bases, in that order; junction bases with no gene match: 9. CDR3 protein: CASSFTGTEVNEQFF. The CDR3 nucleotides read TGCGCCAGCAGCTTCACCGGGACAGAGGTTAATGAGCAGTTCTTC. Full variable domain (remainder filled in from reference TRBV5-1 and TRBJ2-1): KAGVTQTPRYLIKTRGQQVTLSCSPISGHRSVSWYQQTPGQGLQFLFEYFSETQRNKGNFPGRFSGRQFSNSRSEMNVSTLELGDSALYLCASSFTGTEVNEQFFGPGTRLTVL.

This clonotype was observed at least ten times. The CDR3, as DNA: TGTGCCAGCAGTTACCTCTTCCTTGATTCACCCCTCCACTTT. Its protein is CASSYLFLDSPLHF. The chain carries TRBV6-6 and TRBJ1-6; no reliable D call. V gave up 2 bases and J gave up 8 bases, with 10 bases separating them. This CDR3 has 14 residues. Germline CDR1 MNHNY, CDR2 SVGAGI (reference sequence).

This clonotype was seen ten or more times. The V gene is TRBV12-3 or TRBV12-4, the J gene TRBJ1-1, with D uncertain. V was shortened by 3 bases and J by 2 bases, with 10 bases between the two germline ends. The CDR3 is made up of 14 amino acids. CDR3: CASSFGQNNTEAFF. CDR3 DNA: TGTGCCAGCAGTTTCGGCCAGAATAACACTGAAGCTTTCTTT.

This clonotype was detected many times. V is TRBV5-1 and J is TRBJ2-4, with D unclear. Deletions cut 0 bases from V and 7 bases from J, with 8 bases between. This CDR3 has 13 amino acids. Germline V gene lookup returns CDR1 SGHRS and CDR2 YFSETQ. The CDR3 region is CASSLGVRNIQYF. The CDR3 DNA follows: TGCGCCAGCAGCTTGGGAGTACGTAACATTCAGTACTTC.

This clonotype was found many times. The rearrangement uses TRBV7-2 and TRBJ1-5; tentative D call: TRBD1 (5 bases). The CDR3 loop spans 15 amino acids. Germline loops: CDR1 SGHTA, CDR2 FQGNSA. The V gene lost 1 base and the J gene lost 7 bases, with 14 bases spanning the gap. The CDR3: CASSLGGREEQPQHF. As DNA, the CDR3 is TGTGCCAGCAGCTTAGGGGGCAGGGAGGAACAGCCCCAGCATTTT. Variable domain in full (rest from reference TRBV7-2 and TRBJ1-5): GAGVSQSPSNKVTEKGKDVELRCDPISGHTALYWYRQSLGQGLEFLIYFQGNSAPDKSGLPSDRFSAERTGGSVSTLTIQRTQQEDSAVYLCASSLGGREEQPQHFGDGTRLSIL.

This clonotype was observed many times. V gene TRBV4-3 combines with J gene TRBJ2-1; D might be TRBD2 (7 bases). This CDR3 is 18 amino acids long. CDR1 and CDR2 from the germline V gene are LGHNA and YSLEER. V was pared by 5 bases and J by 9 bases, with 29 bases between. The CDR3 sequence is CASSARGRWLDTMSEQFF. The CDR3 bases are TGCGCCAGCAGCGCGCGGGGGCGATGGCTAGATACAATGAGTGAGCAGTTCTTC.

This clonotype was detected many times. V and J are TRBV10-3 and TRBJ2-7, with a tentative D call TRBD2 (5 bases). This CDR3 is built from 12 residues. Germline V gene sequence: CDR1 ENHRY, CDR2 SYGVKD. V was clipped by 4 bases and J by 6 bases, with 10 bases between them. Here the CDR3 reads CAISVIRGEQYF. The DNA of the CDR3 is TGTGCCATCAGTGTAATACGGGGCGAGCAGTACTTC.

This clonotype was observed many times. V is TRBV7-2 and J is TRBJ1-3; D remains unclear. The CDR3 spans 18 residues. Trimming removed 5 bases from V and 0 bases from J, with 20 bases in between. The germline V gene encodes CDR1 SGHTA and CDR2 FQGNSA. The CDR3 spells CASSRALASPSSGNTIYF. The CDR3 DNA is TGTGCCAGCAGCCGGGCCCTAGCGTCGCCGTCCTCTGGAAACACCATATATTTT. Variable domain in full (rest from reference TRBV7-2 and TRBJ1-3): GAGVSQSPSNKVTEKGKDVELRCDPISGHTALYWYRQSLGQGLEFLIYFQGNSAPDKSGLPSDRFSAERTGGSVSTLTIQRTQQEDSAVYLCASSRALASPSSGNTIYFGEGSWLTVV.

About this clonotype: Just one base apart from a much larger clone, this may be a read error. The V call is TRBV4-1, the J call TRBJ1-2; maybe TRBD1 (5 bases). This CDR3 comprises 15 residues. V lost 0 bases and J 8 bases, leaving 16 bases between the germline ends. Per the germline V gene, CDR1 is MGHRA and CDR2 is YSYEKL. The CDR3 spells CASSQEQAAGWGYTF. The CDR3 nucleotides are TGCGCCAGCAGCCAAGAGCAGGCGGCAGGGTGGGGCTACACCTTC.

The chain joins TRBV5-4 to TRBJ2-7; TRBD2 matches 7 bases. CDR3 length equals 18 residues. From germline, CDR1 is SGHNT and CDR2 YYREEE (reference sequence). Trimming removed 4 bases from V and 0 bases from J; junction bases left unmatched: 16. The CDR3 DNA is TGTGCCAGCAGCCGAATCTCGGTCGGGACTATCAACTCCTACGAGCAGTACTTC. The encoded protein is CASSRISVGTINSYEQYF.

Ten or more counts support this clonotype. This sequence joins TRBV5-1 and TRBJ2-1, with no clear D. Germline CDR1 SGHRS, CDR2 YFSETQ. The CDR3 contains 15 residues. The ends were cut back, 0 bases at V and 9 bases at J, with 16 bases in the middle. The CDR3 spells CASSLGPEGFLEQFF. CDR3 in DNA: TGCGCCAGCAGCTTGGGGCCTGAAGGGTTCCTTGAGCAGTTCTTC.

This clonotype was observed at least ten times. V usage is TRBV5-6 and J usage is TRBJ1-2; TRBD1 aligns across 9 bases. CDR3 size: 13 residues. Germline V gene lookup returns CDR1 SGHDT and CDR2 YYEEEE. J gave up 9 bases and V 3 bases, and 6 bases lay outside the gene matches. The CDR3 nucleotides read TGTGCCAGCAGCTCTGGGACAGGGAGTCGCTACACCTTC. Protein product: CASSSGTGSRYTF. Full variable domain (outside the CDR3, taken from reference TRBV5-6 and TRBJ1-2): DAGVTQSPTHLIKTRGQQVTLRCSPKSGHDTVSWYQQALGQGPQFIFQYYEEEERQRGNFPDRFSGHQFPNYSSELNVNALLLGDSALYLCASSSGTGSRYTFGSGTRLTVV.